These 15 T cell receptor beta chains originate from one sample sequenced in a study of blood T cell repertoires in COVID-19. Method: immunoSEQ multiplex PCR; TCRdb's copy keeps in-frame clones and lacks some. The repertoire holds 100,000 or so clones, with roughly 81% as singletons. The source material was peripheral blood. Every receptor here comes from a woman aged 65 to 85 with acute or convalescent COVID-19.

The count of this clone is one. The chain recombines TRBV9 with TRBJ2-2; the match to TRBD2 covers 8 bases. In germline, CDR1 is SGDLS, CDR2 YYNGEE. This CDR3 has 15 amino acids. V was clipped by 4 bases and J by 4 bases; unmatched bases: 6. The CDR3 sequence: CASSSLLAATGELFF. The CDR3 DNA follows: TGTGCCAGCAGCTCCTTACTAGCGGCCACCGGGGAGCTGTTTTTT.

This chain links TRBV6-5 with TRBJ2-4; 9 bases agree with TRBD1. The germline gives CDR1 MNHEY, CDR2 SVGAGI. The CDR3 consists of 15 residues. J gave up 6 bases and V 8 bases, and 11 bases lay outside the gene matches. DNA for the CDR3: TGTGCCAGCCAGATTGTATCGGGACAGGGAAACATTCAGTACTTC. It codes for CASQIVSGQGNIQYF.

This chain connects TRBV5-6 to TRBJ1-6, with D possibly matching TRBD1 (5 bases). Trimming shortened V by 1 base and J by 0 bases, and 11 bases separated the two germline ends. The germline V gene has CDR1 SGHDT and CDR2 YYEEEE. This CDR3 has 17 residues. CDR3 bases: TGTGCCAGCAGCTTGTGGGGGGTAAGCTCCTATAATTCACCCCTCCACTTT. Its translation is CASSLWGVSSYNSPLHF.

This sequence joins TRBV6-5 and TRBJ1-4, with 9 bases matching TRBD1. CDR3 length: 14 amino acids. Germline loops: CDR1 MNHEY, CDR2 SVGAGI. J lost 8 bases, V lost 6 bases, and 7 bases had no gene match. The CDR3 DNA is TGTGCCAGCAGCTTCGACAGGGGGAAGGAAAAACTGTTTTTT. Protein sequence: CASSFDRGKEKLFF.

A single count supports this clone. The chain couples TRBV4-3 to TRBJ2-3, with 12 bases that match TRBD1. CDR1 is LGHNA and CDR2 is YSLEER in the germline V gene. This CDR3 is built from 20 residues. J gave up 0 bases and V 0 bases, and 10 bases lay outside the gene matches. The CDR3 sequence is CASSQEAGTGGFYSTDTQYF. The CDR3 DNA reads as TGCGCCAGCAGCCAAGAGGCCGGGACAGGGGGCTTTTATAGCACAGATACGCAGTATTTT.

This sequence joins TRBV7-6 and TRBJ2-7, with 8 bases that match TRBD2. The CDR3 consists of 15 residues. The germline gives CDR1 SGHVS, CDR2 FNYEAQ. Losses at the gene ends were 5 bases for V and 0 bases for J; bases not matched to a gene: 6. The CDR3 coding sequence is TGTGCCAGCAGCCCCCGTCGGGGGGGCTCCTACGAGCAGTACTTC. Translating gives CASSPRRGGSYEQYF.

Only one count was recorded for this clone. The CDR3 sequence: CASSLSLGPDTQYF. CDR3 bases: TGTGCCAGCAGTTTATCCTTGGGCCCAGATACGCAGTATTTT. The rearrangement joins TRBV27 to TRBJ2-3; no clear D. The V and J ends lost 0 bases and 4 bases respectively, with 8 bases between them. Germline V lookup: CDR1 MNHEY, CDR2 SMNVEV (reference sequence). The CDR3 length is 14 residues.

This sequence joins TRBV5-5 and TRBJ1-5; 9 positions agree with TRBD1. This CDR3 comprises 17 residues. CDR1 and CDR2 (germline): SGHKS, YYEKEE (reference sequence). V shed 4 bases, J shed 3 bases, and the junction held 11 bases outside the gene matches. Written as DNA, the CDR3 is TGTGCCAGCAGCCTGAGACCGGGACAGGGAGACAATCAGCCCCAGCATTTT. This sequence encodes CASSLRPGQGDNQPQHF.

A single count supports this clone. In nucleotides, the CDR3 is TGTGCCTGGAGTCGGTCGAATCGGAATCAGCCCCAGCATTTT. Translating gives CAWSRSNRNQPQHF. The chain is built from TRBV30 and TRBJ1-5, with unresolved D. V was pared by 2 bases and J by 4 bases, with 12 bases between. The CDR3 contains 14 residues. Germline V lookup: CDR1 GTSNPN, CDR2 SVGIG (reference sequence). The complete variable domain, with remaining parts taken from reference TRBV30 and TRBJ1-5, reads SQTIHQWPATLVQPVGSPLSLECTVEGTSNPNLYWYRQAAGRGLQLLFYSVGIGQISSEVPQNLSASRPQDRQFILSSKKLLLSDSGFYLCAWSRSNRNQPQHFGDGTRLSIL.

The count of this clone is one. The chain couples TRBV19 to TRBJ2-1, with 10 bases fitting TRBD2. V was clipped by 6 bases and J by 2 bases; unmatched bases: 7. Germline CDR1 LNHDA, CDR2 SQIVND (reference sequence). This CDR3 is built from 16 residues. The CDR3 is CASRGLAGAAYNEQFF. The CDR3 region has the DNA TGTGCCAGTAGGGGCCTAGCGGGGGCGGCCTACAATGAGCAGTTCTTC. The entire variable domain, with the rest obtained from reference TRBV19 and TRBJ2-1, is as follows: DGGITQSPKYLFRKEGQNVTLSCEQNLNHDAMYWYRQDPGQGLRLIYYSQIVNDFQKGDIAEGYSVSREKKESFPLTVTSAQKNPTAFYLCASRGLAGAAYNEQFFGPGTRLTVL.

This chain joins TRBV21-1 and TRBJ2-7; the DNA was not used to check the table's D call, TRBD1. TRBV21-1 is marked as a pseudogene. The CDR3 length is 15 residues. CDR3 loop: CASSLTGQGTYEQYF. Here the CDR3 DNA reads TGTGCCAGCAGCCTCACAGGGCAGGGGACCTACGAGCAGTACTTC.

In its sample, this clone was seen a few times. This chain connects TRBV6-2 or TRBV6-3 to TRBJ2-3; 9 nucleotides align to TRBD1. V lost 5 bases, J lost 0 bases, and 3 bases stayed unmatched. CDR1 is MNHEY, CDR2 SVGEGT, per germline. The CDR3 length is 15 residues. This chain's CDR3 is CASSQGQGSTDTQYF. Written as DNA, the CDR3 is TGTGCCAGCAGTCAAGGACAGGGGAGCACAGATACGCAGTATTTT.

This chain uses TRBV7-9 with TRBJ1-1, with D perhaps TRBD1 (6 bases). V was clipped by 6 bases and J by 0 bases, with 11 bases between them. This CDR3 region has 14 residues. The germline gives CDR1 SEHNR, CDR2 FQNEAQ (reference sequence). The CDR3 here is CASSDTGMNTEAFF. The CDR3 DNA follows: TGTGCCAGCAGTGACACAGGGATGAACACTGAAGCTTTCTTT.

The chain combines TRBV7-9 with TRBJ1-2, with D possibly being TRBD1 (5 bases). From germline, CDR1 is SEHNR and CDR2 FQNEAQ (reference sequence). With 5 bases removed from V and 6 bases from J, the gap between germline ends came to 16 bases. The length of the CDR3 is 14 residues. The CDR3 here is CASSPRLGGDGYTF. The CDR3 region has the DNA TGTGCCAGCAGCCCAAGATTGGGAGGGGATGGCTACACCTTC.

The genes are TRBV3-1 (or the pseudogene TRBV3-2) and TRBJ1-1; D perhaps matches TRBD1 (5 bases). V lost 2 bases to trimming and J lost 10 bases, with 11 bases between them. Germline values: CDR1 LGHDT, CDR2 YNNKEL (reference sequence). The CDR3 covers 12 residues. The CDR3 is CASSQRSGLAFF. CDR3 DNA: TGTGCCAGCAGCCAAAGGTCAGGGTTAGCTTTCTTT.